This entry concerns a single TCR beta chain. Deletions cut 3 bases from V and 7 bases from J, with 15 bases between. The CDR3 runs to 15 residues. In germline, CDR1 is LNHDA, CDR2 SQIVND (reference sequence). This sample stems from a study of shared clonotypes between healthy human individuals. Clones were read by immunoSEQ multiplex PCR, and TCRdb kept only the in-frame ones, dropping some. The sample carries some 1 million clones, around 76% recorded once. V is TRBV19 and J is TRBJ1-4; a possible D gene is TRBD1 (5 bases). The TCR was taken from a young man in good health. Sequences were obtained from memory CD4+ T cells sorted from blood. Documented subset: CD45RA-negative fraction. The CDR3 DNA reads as TGTGCCAGTAGTATCAGGGCTGCGGCTCCTGAAAAACTGTTTTTT. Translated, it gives CASSIRAAAPEKLFF.